This TCR beta chain came from a study of T cell responses to AZD1222 COVID-19 vaccine. The data were produced by immunoSEQ multiplex PCR, yet TCRdb's version contains in-frame clones alone and is incomplete. The repertoire holds tens of thousands of clones, with roughly 88% as singletons. Germline CDR1 reads SGHVS; CDR2 reads FQNEAQ. The CDR3 runs to 13 residues. V trimming: 6 bases; J trimming: 6 bases; junction bases outside the gene matches: 8. The origin of this receptor is an adult in good health. The sample in question was peripheral blood, obtained on day 0 of AZD1222 vaccination. The chain is built from TRBV7-8 and TRBJ2-7, with 7 bases identical to TRBD1. The CDR3 region has the DNA TGTGCCAGCAGACCGAGAGGGGGCAGCGAGCAGTACTTC. Translated, it gives CASRPRGGSEQYF. The full variable domain, completed using reference TRBV7-8 and TRBJ2-7, is GAGVSQSPRYKVAKRGQDVALRCDPISGHVSLFWYQQALGQGPEFLTYFQNEAQLDKSGLPSDRFFAERPEGSVSTLKIQRTQQEDSAVYLCASRPRGGSEQYFGPGTRLTVT.